The 18 T cell receptor beta chains below all came from one sample that was sequenced in a study of beta chain features in type 1 diabetes (dated by TCRdb to between 2018 and 2020). Study-level results and caveats: In all four CD4+ subsets, TCRB CDR3 length was moderately but significantly shorter in type 1 diabetes patients.

To prepare the library, the immunoSEQ multiplex PCR assay was applied. All of the isolated RNA was reverse transcribed with the High Capacity cDNA Reverse Transcription Kit, so expressed TCRB transcripts were sequenced. Not all clones reach the TCRdb copy of this immuneACCESS table, which keeps in-frame sequences only. Checked studies attribute under half of the gap to unresolved V genes and leave the rest unexplained. In this sample the table shows hundreds of thousands of clones, roughly 8.8% of which occur a single time. The ten largest clones capture over 0.95% of the sample. These receptors lack a known antigen. Material: central memory CD4+ T cells from blood. These receptors came from a man aged 25 to 40 with type 1 diabetes.

In its sample, this clone was seen a few times. The V gene is TRBV18, the J gene TRBJ1-4, with D perhaps matching TRBD1 (5 bases). The CDR3 contains 13 residues. CDR1 and CDR2 from the germline V gene are KGHSH and LQKENI. V was shortened by 6 bases and J by 8 bases, with 13 bases between the two germline ends. The CDR3: CASSSGTAEKLFF. CDR3 sequence (DNA): TGTGCCAGCTCCTCCGGGACCGCAGAAAAACTGTTTTTT.

The chain links TRBV7-9 to TRBJ2-5; TRBD2 matches at 10 bases. The junction had 6 bases not matched to a gene; V was cut back by 5 bases and J by 0 bases. Germline V CDR1 and CDR2: SEHNR, FQNEAQ (reference sequence). The CDR3 sequence is 16 residues long. The CDR3: CASSPQRGGHQETQYF. The CDR3 DNA follows: TGTGCCAGCAGCCCCCAGCGGGGGGGCCACCAAGAGACCCAGTACTTC.

This clone was recorded many times. The rearrangement joins TRBV7-9 to TRBJ2-2; 9 positions agree with TRBD2. Germline V gene data show CDR1 as SEHNR and CDR2 as FQNEAQ (reference sequence). Trimming at V came to 5 bases and at J to 3 bases, leaving 4 bases not matched to a gene. This CDR3 comprises 15 residues. The DNA of the CDR3 is TGTGCCAGCAGCCGCGGGGGGGCGTACACCGGGGAGCTGTTTTTT. Amino acid sequence: CASSRGGAYTGELFF.

This clone was picked up a small number of times. This chain connects TRBV7-2 to TRBJ1-1; D not certain. Per the germline V gene, CDR1 is SGHTA and CDR2 is FQGNSA. The CDR3 is 14 amino acids. Trimming took 5 bases from V and 1 from J, leaving 11 bases between them. CDR3 sequence: CASSKIRGNTEAFF. The CDR3 DNA is TGTGCCAGCAGCAAAATACGGGGGAACACTGAAGCTTTCTTT. The whole variable domain, filled in from reference TRBV7-2 and TRBJ1-1, reads GAGVSQSPSNKVTEKGKDVELRCDPISGHTALYWYRQSLGQGLEFLIYFQGNSAPDKSGLPSDRFSAERTGGSVSTLTIQRTQQEDSAVYLCASSKIRGNTEAFFGQGTRLTVV.

The V and J genes are TRBV10-3 and TRBJ2-6, with D possibly TRBD2 on 6 matching bases. The V end lost 7 bases, the J end lost 0 bases, and 13 bases lay between the germline ends. The CDR3 sequence is 16 residues long. Germline values: CDR1 ENHRY, CDR2 SYGVKD. This CDR3 reads CAIKGGYSSGANVLTF. DNA of the CDR3: TGTGCCATCAAGGGAGGTTACTCCTCTGGGGCCAACGTCCTGACTTTC.

This clone has at least ten counts. The chain carries TRBV5-5 and TRBJ2-7; possible D gene TRBD1, 6 bases. Germline V gives CDR1 SGHKS, CDR2 YYEKEE (reference sequence). This CDR3 comprises 14 residues. The V gene lost 0 bases and the J gene lost 3 bases, with 10 bases spanning the gap. CDR3 coding DNA: TGTGCCAGCAGCTTGGCAGGGGCTGGCTACGAGCAGTACTTC. It translates to CASSLAGAGYEQYF. Full variable domain (remainder filled in from reference TRBV5-5 and TRBJ2-7): DAGVTQSPTHLIKTRGQQVTLRCSPISGHKSVSWYQQVLGQGPQFIFQYYEKEERGRGNFPDRFSARQFPNYSSELNVNALLLGDSALYLCASSLAGAGYEQYFGPGTRLTVT.

The chain carries TRBV5-5 and TRBJ2-7; a possible D gene is TRBD2 (5 bases). CDR1 and CDR2 (germline): SGHKS, YYEKEE (reference sequence). With 3 bases removed from V and 9 bases from J, the gap between germline ends came to 16 bases. The CDR3 spans 13 residues. CDR3 protein: CASSSEGRVGQYF. For the CDR3, the DNA is TGTGCCAGCAGCTCTGAGGGTAGGGTCGGGCAGTACTTC.

This clone is a singleton in its sample. A much larger clone differs from this one at a single base, so this may be a read error. The CDR3: CASSDNYGYTF. The CDR3 nucleotides read TGTGCCAGCAGTGACAACTATGGCTACACCTTC. The rearrangement links TRBV28 to TRBJ1-2; D remains ambiguous. The CDR3 sequence is 11 residues long. CDR1 and CDR2 from the germline V gene are MDHEN and SYDVKM. V lost 5 bases, J lost 2 bases, and 3 bases lay in between.

The chain couples TRBV11-2 to TRBJ2-1, with 13 bases that match TRBD2. This CDR3 region has 15 residues. The junction had 0 bases not matched to a gene; V was cut back by 4 bases and J by 3 bases. Germline V CDR1 and CDR2: SGHAT, FQNNGV. The CDR3 DNA reads TGTGCCAGCAGCTGGACTAGCGGGGGCTACAATGAGCAGTTCTTC. Translated, it gives CASSWTSGGYNEQFF.

The table lists this clone with a few counts. The V and J genes are TRBV6-5 and TRBJ1-5; no clear D. The V end was cut by 5 bases, the J end by 1 base, with 6 bases between. Germline V gene data show CDR1 as MNHEY and CDR2 as SVGAGI. The CDR3 loop spans 13 amino acids. The CDR3 reads CASSGGSNQPQHF. The DNA for the CDR3 is TGTGCCAGCAGTGGAGGGAGCAATCAGCCCCAGCATTTT.

The J gene is TRBJ1-5, the V gene TRBV19; D might be TRBD1 (5 bases). The CDR3 is 12 amino acids. The germline CDR1 and CDR2 sequences are LNHDA and SQIVND (reference sequence). Trimming cost V 5 bases and J 6 bases, with 8 bases left between them. The CDR3 is CASSQGVQPQHF. CDR3 in DNA: TGTGCCAGTAGTCAGGGCGTTCAGCCCCAGCATTTT.

The genes are TRBV10-3 and TRBJ1-6; 8 bases are a match to TRBD1. The CDR3 is 15 amino acids. CDR1 is ENHRY, CDR2 SYGVKD, per germline. V was pared by 4 bases and J by 5 bases, with 4 bases of the junction left unmatched. CDR3 sequence (DNA): TGTGCCATCAGTGCAGGGGGCTCGAATAATTCACCCCTCCACTTT. This sequence encodes CAISAGGSNNSPLHF.

This clone was counted between two and nine times. Here the CDR3 reads CASSLEGDYGYTF. CDR3 DNA sequence: TGTGCCAGCAGCTTAGAAGGGGACTATGGCTACACCTTC. The chain carries TRBV7-2 and TRBJ1-2; D possibly corresponds to TRBD1 (5 bases). This CDR3 has 13 residues. Trimming cost V 1 base and J 3 bases, with 6 bases left between them. Germline CDR1 is SGHTA and CDR2 is FQGNSA. Based on the CDR3 plus reference TRBV7-2 and TRBJ1-2, the full variable domain is GAGVSQSPSNKVTEKGKDVELRCDPISGHTALYWYRQSLGQGLEFLIYFQGNSAPDKSGLPSDRFSAERTGGSVSTLTIQRTQQEDSAVYLCASSLEGDYGYTFGSGTRLTVV.

Turning to this clone: An end of the junction does not agree with germline; a read error may underlie this. V is TRBV7-2 and J is TRBJ2-3; D perhaps matches TRBD2 (5 bases). The CDR3 runs to 15 residues. Germline V lookup: CDR1 SGHTA, CDR2 FQGNSA. CDR3 coding DNA: TGCGCCAGCAGCCAAGATGGACTGAGCACAGATACGCAGTATTTT. This sequence encodes CASSQDGLSTDTQYF.

This clone was detected only a few times. The CDR3 loop is CASNRDSMNEQFF. CDR3 in DNA: TGTGCCAGCAACCGGGACTCCATGAATGAGCAGTTCTTC. This chain joins TRBV27 and TRBJ2-1; TRBD2 is a possible D gene (6 bases). The CDR3 covers 13 residues. The germline V gene has CDR1 MNHEY and CDR2 SMNVEV (reference sequence). Trimming cost V 7 bases and J 7 bases, with 14 bases left between them.

The chain carries TRBV6-6 and TRBJ1-1; tentatively, D is TRBD1 (5 bases). Germline V CDR1 and CDR2: MNHNY, SVGAGI (reference sequence). Deletions cut 5 bases from V and 4 bases from J, with 8 bases between. The CDR3 extends over 12 amino acids. Written as DNA, the CDR3 is TGTGCCAGCAGTCTGACAGCCACTGAAGCTTTCTTT. Translated, it gives CASSLTATEAFF.

This clone was counted between two and nine times. Lacking the conserved final phenylalanine or tryptophan, this CDR3 likely reflects a read error. The limits of the CDR3 on the DNA are not certain, so only TCRdb's listed CDR3 is given. The CDR3: CSVEFPGSGV. This chain links TRBV29-1 with TRBJ2-4; the D call TRBD1 from the table was never checked on the DNA. The CDR3 region is 10 residues in length, termini included. Per germline, CDR1 SQVTM and CDR2 ANQGSEA.

This clone was counted only a few times. CDR3 sequence (DNA): TGTGCCACCAGCGGGGGACAGCTCTATGGCTACACCTTC. Translation: CATSGGQLYGYTF. The rearrangement links TRBV15 to TRBJ1-2; 7 bases are a match to TRBD1. Germline CDR1 reads LNHNV; CDR2 reads YYDKDF (reference sequence). Losses at the gene ends were 5 bases for V and 4 bases for J; bases not matched to a gene: 4. The CDR3 is 13 amino acids.